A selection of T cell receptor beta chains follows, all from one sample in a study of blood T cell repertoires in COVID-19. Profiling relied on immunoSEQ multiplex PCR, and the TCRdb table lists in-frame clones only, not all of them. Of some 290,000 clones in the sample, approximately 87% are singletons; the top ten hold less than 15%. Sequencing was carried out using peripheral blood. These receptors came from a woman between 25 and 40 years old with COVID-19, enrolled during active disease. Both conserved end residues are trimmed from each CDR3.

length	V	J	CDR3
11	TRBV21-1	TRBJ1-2	AVKEGISRGYT
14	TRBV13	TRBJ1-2	ASSASPYDHALSYT
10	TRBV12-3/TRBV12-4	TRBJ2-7	ASSFARTGQY
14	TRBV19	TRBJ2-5	ASSDGLAGGQETQY
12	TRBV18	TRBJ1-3	ASSPSYSGNTIY
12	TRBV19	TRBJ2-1	ASSLPGGDNEQF
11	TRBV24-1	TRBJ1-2	ATRGEGGDGYT
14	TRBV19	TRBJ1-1	ASSWGPTGGNTEAF
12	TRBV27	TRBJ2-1	ASRRSSFYNEQF
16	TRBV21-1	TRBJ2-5	ASSKIPTYRTDQEIQY
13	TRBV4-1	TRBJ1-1	ASSQLPYMNTEAF
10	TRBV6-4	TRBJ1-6	ASRQGNSPLH
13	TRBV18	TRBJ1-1	ASSPDRVRLLGAF
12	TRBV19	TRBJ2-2	ATWDRTVTGELF
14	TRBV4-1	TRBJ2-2	ASSPFSGSRAGELF
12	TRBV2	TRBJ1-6	ASSGGTIGSPLH
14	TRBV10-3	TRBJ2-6	AISEAVFSGANVLT
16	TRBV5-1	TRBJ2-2	ASSFIPGTGDNTGELF
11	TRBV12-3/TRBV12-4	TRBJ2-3	ASSSTGYHTQY
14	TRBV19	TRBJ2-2	ASSVTGGLSAGELF
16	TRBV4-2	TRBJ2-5	ASSQDRYQRGAKETQY
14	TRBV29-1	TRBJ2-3	SVAGGGPLGTDTQY
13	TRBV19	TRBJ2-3	ASRRSGPPGDTQY
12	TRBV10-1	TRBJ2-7	ASSERAGSYEQY
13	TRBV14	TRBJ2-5	ASSQDLRARETQY
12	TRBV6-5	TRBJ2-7	ASSYQGGNYEQY
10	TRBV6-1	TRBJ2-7	ASSEAYREGY
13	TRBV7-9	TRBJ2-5	ASSSWDRVQETQY
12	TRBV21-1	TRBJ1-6	ASSKNRLGSPLH
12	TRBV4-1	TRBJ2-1	ASRSGKGYNEQF
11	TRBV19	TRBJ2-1	ASSIEPLSEQF
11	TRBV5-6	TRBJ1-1	ASSPPQGTEAF
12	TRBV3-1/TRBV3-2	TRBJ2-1	ASSQDLGANEQF
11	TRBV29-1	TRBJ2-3	SANSGNYDTQY
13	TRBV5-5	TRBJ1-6	ASSASGTHNSPLH
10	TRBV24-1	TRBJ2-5	ATSEGGWTQY
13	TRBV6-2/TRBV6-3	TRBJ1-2	ASNPTGRVSYGYT
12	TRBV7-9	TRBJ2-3	ASSLGGGRDTQY
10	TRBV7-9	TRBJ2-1	ASTELSYEQF
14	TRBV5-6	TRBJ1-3	ASSLLDIYSGNTIY
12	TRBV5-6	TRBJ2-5	ASSFWGGQETQY